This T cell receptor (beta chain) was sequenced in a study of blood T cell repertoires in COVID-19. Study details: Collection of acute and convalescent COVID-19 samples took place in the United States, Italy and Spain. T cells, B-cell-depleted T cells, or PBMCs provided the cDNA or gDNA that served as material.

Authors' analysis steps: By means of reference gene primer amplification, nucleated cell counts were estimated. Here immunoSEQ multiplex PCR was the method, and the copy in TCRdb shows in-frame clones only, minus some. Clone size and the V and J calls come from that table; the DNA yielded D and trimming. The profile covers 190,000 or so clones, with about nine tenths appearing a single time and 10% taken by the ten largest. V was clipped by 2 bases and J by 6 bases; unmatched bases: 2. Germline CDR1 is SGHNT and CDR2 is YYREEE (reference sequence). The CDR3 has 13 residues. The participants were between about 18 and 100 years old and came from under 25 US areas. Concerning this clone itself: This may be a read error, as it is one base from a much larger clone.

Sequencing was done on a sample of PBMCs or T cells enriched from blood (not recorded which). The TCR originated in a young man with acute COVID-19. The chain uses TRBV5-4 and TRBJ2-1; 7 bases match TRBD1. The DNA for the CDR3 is TGTGCCAGCAGCTTTGGACAGGTCAATGAGCAGTTCTTC. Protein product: CASSFGQVNEQFF. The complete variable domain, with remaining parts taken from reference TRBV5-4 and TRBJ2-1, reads ETGVTQSPTHLIKTRGQQVTLRCSSQSGHNTVSWYQQALGQGPQFIFQYYREEENGRGNFPPRFSGLQFPNYSSELNVNALELDDSALYLCASSFGQVNEQFFGPGTRLTVL.